Below, 13 T cell receptor beta chains from the same sample are listed, as sequenced in a study of vaccination effects on CD4 cells after COVID-19. Repertoires were generated with immunoSEQ multiplex PCR, while TCRdb's copy carries only in-frame clones and drops some. The table shows about 16,000 clones, with around 70% occurring only once. ViraFEST assay sequencing came after antigen-specific CD4+ T cells were expanded with viral peptide pools. The culture ran for approximately 11 days before CD4+ T cells were isolated. Subjects were given two BNT162b2 or mRNA-1273 vaccine doses. These receptors have no identified antigens. Sequenced material: CD4+ T cells from PBMCs cultured with SARS-CoV-2 spike peptides, taken after COVID-19 vaccination. The origin of the receptors is a human donor who received a COVID-19 vaccine.

This clone was observed once. The V and J genes are TRBV24-1 and TRBJ2-5; weak D call: TRBD1 (6 bases). The CDR3 is made up of 15 amino acids. Germline V gene sequence: CDR1 KGHDR, CDR2 SFDVKD. V dropped 1 base and J dropped 3 bases, with 11 bases sitting between them. The CDR3 nucleotides are TGTGCCACCAGTGATTTAGGCAGGGGTGAAGAGACCCAGTACTTC. Its translation is CATSDLGRGEETQYF.

The J gene is TRBJ1-4, the V gene TRBV2; 9 bases agree with TRBD1. The CDR3 spans 12 residues. Germline lookup yields CDR1 SNHLY and CDR2 FYNNEI. J lost 8 bases, V lost 10 bases, and 5 bases had no gene match. For the CDR3, the DNA is TGTGCCACCGGGACAGGGTGGGAAAAACTGTTTTTT. This encodes CATGTGWEKLFF.

The V call is TRBV6-1, the J call TRBJ1-2, with a possible D match to TRBD1 (6 bases). V was cut by 2 bases and J by 4 bases, with 20 bases left in between. Per the germline V gene, CDR1 is MNHNS and CDR2 is SASEGT. CDR3 length: 17 amino acids. The CDR3 coding sequence is TGTGCCAGCAGTGAACAAGGGGGGGCAGGGGCTTTCTATGGCTACACCTTC. As protein: CASSEQGGAGAFYGYTF.

The chain recombines TRBV5-6 with TRBJ1-6; D is unresolved. Trimming took 0 bases from V and 7 from J, leaving 5 bases between them. CDR3 length: 13 amino acids. Germline assignment: CDR1 SGHDT and CDR2 YYEEEE. The CDR3 region has the DNA TGTGCCAGCAGCTTGGGGAGGAATTCACCCCTCCACTTT. Its translation is CASSLGRNSPLHF.

The J gene is TRBJ1-2, the V gene TRBV11-2, with a tentative D call TRBD1 (6 bases). The V and J ends lost 5 bases and 3 bases respectively, with 16 bases between them. Germline-derived CDR1 and CDR2 are SGHAT and FQNNGV. This CDR3 comprises 15 residues. CDR3 DNA sequence: TGTGCCAGCAGCCTCGGGGGGGGCTTGGACTATGGCTACACCTTC. This gives the protein CASSLGGGLDYGYTF.

This rearrangement joins TRBV3-1 (or the pseudogene TRBV3-2) to TRBJ2-7; 11 positions agree with TRBD1. V gave up 1 base and J gave up 4 bases; unmatched junction bases: 0. The CDR3 extends over 14 amino acids. Looked up from germline, CDR1 is LGHDT and CDR2 is YNNKEL (reference sequence). The chain's CDR3 is CASSQGDRGYEQYF. CDR3 in DNA: TGTGCCAGCAGCCAAGGGGACAGGGGGTACGAGCAGTACTTC.

The V gene is TRBV7-9, the J gene TRBJ2-3; D is undetermined. The CDR3 is made up of 13 amino acids. The germline V gene encodes CDR1 SEHNR and CDR2 FQNEAQ (reference sequence). V shed 1 base and J shed 6 bases, with 8 bases lying between them. The CDR3 loop reads CASSLGTGDTQYF. CDR3 coding DNA: TGTGCCAGCAGCTTAGGGACCGGCGATACGCAGTATTTT. The variable domain in full, with the rest retrieved from reference TRBV7-9 and TRBJ2-3, is DTGVSQNPRHKITKRGQNVTFRCDPISEHNRLYWYRQTLGQGPEFLTYFQNEAQLEKSRLLSDRFSAERPKGSFSTLEIQRTEQGDSAMYLCASSLGTGDTQYFGPGTRLTVL.

The chain uses TRBV20-1 and TRBJ2-1, with a weak D call TRBD1 (5 bases). Germline CDR1 DFQATT, CDR2 SNEGSKA (reference sequence). CDR3 length: 13 residues. V was pared by 3 bases and J by 12 bases, with 18 bases between. CDR3 DNA sequence: TGCAGTGCTAGTCTGCTCCAGGGTGGCGGGCAGTTCTTC. Protein sequence: CSASLLQGGGQFF.

V usage is TRBV18 and J usage is TRBJ1-2; D not certain. The length of the CDR3 is 15 residues. Deletions cut 3 bases from V and 4 bases from J, with 15 bases between. Germline V gene sequence: CDR1 KGHSH, CDR2 LQKENI. CDR3 in amino acids: CASSPGSRGSYGYTF. DNA of the CDR3: TGTGCCAGCTCACCGGGGAGCAGAGGATCCTATGGCTACACCTTC.

The chain carries TRBV3-1 (or the pseudogene TRBV3-2) and TRBJ2-5; D perhaps matches TRBD2 (5 bases). The CDR3 has 17 amino acids. Germline V CDR1 and CDR2: LGHDT, YNNKEL (reference sequence). Trimming shortened V by 0 bases and J by 4 bases, and 18 bases separated the two germline ends. In DNA, the CDR3 is TGTGCCAGCAGCCAAGAGAGAGGGTATAGTCTAGGAGAGACCCAGTACTTC. Translation gives CASSQERGYSLGETQYF.

The chain employs TRBV7-2 and TRBJ2-3; D is unclear. This CDR3 has 14 amino acids. The V end was cut by 2 bases, the J end by 6 bases, with 12 bases between. CDR1 is SGHTA and CDR2 is FQGNSA in the germline V gene. The DNA for the CDR3 is TGTGCCAGCAGCTTAAATAGGTTCGGGGATACGCAGTATTTT. It encodes CASSLNRFGDTQYF.

This clone is categorized as large. The chain carries TRBV7-8 and TRBJ2-1; 7 positions agree with TRBD1. Germline V gene lookup returns CDR1 SGHVS and CDR2 FQNEAQ. Losses at the gene ends were 10 bases for V and 0 bases for J; bases not matched to a gene: 9. The CDR3 consists of 15 residues. Here the CDR3 DNA reads TGTGCCACTCGAAGGGGGACAGACTCCTACAATGAGCAGTTCTTC. It is translated as CATRRGTDSYNEQFF.

The chain has TRBV6-5 and TRBJ1-1, with D possibly TRBD1 on 6 matching bases. The CDR3 sequence is 15 residues long. The ends were cut back, 0 bases at V and 5 bases at J, with 13 bases in the middle. Germline V gene sequence: CDR1 MNHEY, CDR2 SVGAGI. The CDR3 protein is CASSYSGGRGTEAFF. CDR3 sequence (DNA): TGTGCCAGCAGTTACTCGGGGGGGCGCGGGACTGAAGCTTTCTTT.